Below are 27 T cell receptor beta chains sequenced from a single sample in a study of T cell repertoires in cytomegalovirus infection. TCRdb re-called the reads through MiXCR, storing one row per CDR3 protein. The profile shows roughly 190,000 distinct CDR3 sequences, nearly 9.5% of them singletons. Sequenced sample: PBMCs. Receptors were obtained from a human donor in good health (CMV status not recorded). Some clones in this sample may be carry-over from other donors' samples.

This clonotype was seen repeatedly, ten times or more. This sequence joins TRBV12-3 or TRBV12-4 and TRBJ1-2, with 9 bases identical to TRBD1. With 3 bases clipped from V and 6 bases from J, the junction kept 5 bases outside the gene matches. The CDR3 extends over 14 amino acids. CDR3 DNA sequence: TGTGCCAGCAGTTTGAACAGGGGGCGAAATGGCTACACCTTC. This codes for CASSLNRGRNGYTF.

Ten or more counts support this clonotype. The CDR3 loop reads CASSAYRGRTEAFF. The CDR3 DNA follows: TGTGCCAGCAGTGCCTACAGGGGGAGGACTGAAGCTTTCTTT. The chain combines TRBV28 with TRBJ1-1, with 8 bases identical to TRBD1. Trimming at V came to 5 bases and at J to 5 bases, leaving 7 bases not matched to a gene. This CDR3 spans 14 amino acids. Germline values: CDR1 MDHEN, CDR2 SYDVKM.

This clonotype occurred many times. The chain is built from TRBV12-3 or TRBV12-4 and TRBJ2-3; the D gene is possibly TRBD2 (6 bases). The CDR3 runs to 14 residues. The V end was cut by 4 bases, the J end by 6 bases, with 14 bases between. The CDR3 region has the DNA TGTGCCAGCAGTTCCCCCGCGGGGAAGGATACGCAGTATTTT. This codes for CASSSPAGKDTQYF.

In its sample, this clonotype was seen many times. The V call is TRBV28, the J call TRBJ1-1, with D possibly TRBD1 on 5 matching bases. Trimming removed 6 bases from V and 1 base from J, with 9 bases in between. This CDR3 is 13 amino acids long. Germline values: CDR1 MDHEN, CDR2 SYDVKM. The CDR3 sequence is CASRYDRNTEAFF. The CDR3 DNA sequence: TGTGCCAGCAGATACGACAGGAACACTGAAGCTTTCTTT.

The chain combines TRBV6-2 or TRBV6-3 with TRBJ2-7; D uncertain. The CDR3 has 14 amino acids. Trimming cost V 5 bases and J 0 bases, with 11 bases left between them. Germline values: CDR1 MNHEY, CDR2 SVGEGT. CDR3 coding DNA: TGTGCCAGCAGTACCGGGCTTTTCTCCTACGAGCAGTACTTC. This gives the protein CASSTGLFSYEQYF.

This clonotype appeared many times. The J gene is TRBJ1-6, the V gene TRBV7-3; a possible D gene is TRBD1 (6 bases). Trimming removed 5 bases at V and 8 bases at J, with 25 bases between. Per germline, CDR1 SGHTA and CDR2 FQGTGA. CDR3 length: 18 residues. The CDR3 sequence: CASSPLRGYARHYSPLHF. The CDR3, as DNA: TGTGCCAGCAGCCCACTTAGGGGGTATGCCAGGCATTATTCACCCCTCCACTTT.

There are a few counts of this clonotype. The chain employs TRBV14 and TRBJ1-2; D ambiguous. The CDR3 contains 14 residues. Germline-derived CDR1 and CDR2 are SGHDN and FVKESK. V shed 0 bases and J shed 1 base, with 6 bases lying between them. CDR3 residues: CASSQDYSNYGYTF. Here the CDR3 DNA reads TGTGCCAGCAGCCAAGATTACAGTAACTATGGCTACACCTTC.

Only a few counts were recorded for this clonotype. The chain employs TRBV20-1 and TRBJ1-2; D remains ambiguous. Germline V CDR1 and CDR2: DFQATT, SNEGSKA (reference sequence). The CDR3 covers 13 residues. V lost 0 bases and J 2 bases, leaving 7 bases between the germline ends. This CDR3 is CSARDMGNYGYTF. CDR3 nucleotides: TGCAGTGCTAGAGATATGGGAAACTATGGCTACACCTTC.

This clonotype occurred many times. J is TRBJ2-7 and V is TRBV7-8; D is undetermined. V was shortened by 4 bases and J by 3 bases, with 10 bases between the two germline ends. Germline assignment: CDR1 SGHVS and CDR2 FQNEAQ. This CDR3 is built from 13 residues. The CDR3 sequence: CASSSEQYYEQYF. The CDR3 DNA sequence: TGTGCCAGCAGCTCAGAACAATACTACGAGCAGTACTTC.

This chain joins TRBV12-3 or TRBV12-4 and TRBJ2-1; D gene unclear. CDR3 length: 14 residues. Trimming shortened V by 2 bases and J by 6 bases, and 11 bases separated the two germline ends. CDR3 protein: CASSLFDGSNEQFF. The CDR3 DNA sequence: TGTGCCAGCAGTTTATTCGACGGAAGCAATGAGCAGTTCTTC.

The chain has TRBV6-2 or TRBV6-3 and TRBJ1-2; D not resolved. The CDR3 extends over 13 amino acids. Germline V gives CDR1 MNHEY, CDR2 SVGEGT. The V end was cut by 0 bases, the J end by 4 bases, with 6 bases between. CDR3 in DNA: TGTGCCAGCAGTTACTCGATTTCCTATGGCTACACCTTC. As protein: CASSYSISYGYTF.

This clonotype was recorded many times. The rearrangement joins TRBV12-3 or TRBV12-4 to TRBJ1-5; 9 nucleotides agree with TRBD1. CDR3 size: 17 residues. V trimming: 3 bases; J trimming: 5 bases; junction bases outside the gene matches: 11. CDR3 nucleotide sequence: TGTGCCAGCAGTTTCCGGGCAGGGACAGGGTTTCATCAGCCCCAGCATTTT. It is translated as CASSFRAGTGFHQPQHF.

This clonotype was counted a few times. This chain connects TRBV19 to TRBJ1-5, with D unclear. V shed 7 bases and J shed 0 bases, with 7 bases lying between them. Per the germline V gene, CDR1 is LNHDA and CDR2 is SQIVND (reference sequence). This CDR3 is built from 13 residues. CDR3 loop: CASTSYSNQPQHF. CDR3 bases: TGTGCCAGTACGTCCTATAGCAATCAGCCCCAGCATTTT.

The chain combines TRBV5-6 with TRBJ2-3, with D perhaps TRBD2 (5 bases). The V end was cut by 5 bases, the J end by 2 bases, with 12 bases between. The CDR3 has 14 amino acids. Germline values: CDR1 SGHDT, CDR2 YYEEEE. CDR3 in amino acids: CASRLREATDTQYF. CDR3 nucleotide sequence: TGTGCCAGCAGATTACGGGAAGCCACAGATACGCAGTATTTT.

V gene TRBV5-4 combines with J gene TRBJ2-5; D tentatively fits TRBD1 or TRBD2 (5 bases each). Germline lookup yields CDR1 SGHNT and CDR2 YYREEE (reference sequence). The CDR3 consists of 18 residues. Trimming left V 2 bases short and J 5 bases short, with 25 bases between. The CDR3 sequence is CASSFGVVSRGGYETQYF. The CDR3 DNA sequence: TGTGCCAGCAGCTTTGGGGTAGTAAGTAGGGGCGGGTACGAGACCCAGTACTTC.

The V and J genes are TRBV12-3 or TRBV12-4 and TRBJ1-1; 9 nucleotides agree with TRBD1. After removal of 7 bases from V and 6 bases from J, the junction contained 18 bases not matched to a gene. The CDR3 consists of 17 residues. CDR3 nucleotide sequence: TGTGCCAGCACCGAACCCCCTGGACAGGGGATCTATTCTGAAGCTTTCTTT. It translates to CASTEPPGQGIYSEAFF.

This clonotype showed up many times. This chain joins TRBV7-2 and TRBJ2-2; D may match TRBD1 or TRBD2 (5 bases each). The germline V gene encodes CDR1 SGHTA and CDR2 FQGNSA. The CDR3 spans 17 residues. V was cut by 5 bases and J by 1 base, with 17 bases left in between. CDR3 nucleotide sequence: TGTGCCAGCAGCCTGAGGGGTGGGGGACGGAACACCGGGGAGCTGTTTTTT. Its protein product is CASSLRGGGRNTGELFF.

This clonotype came up a few times. This chain links TRBV5-6 with TRBJ1-4; 9 bases match TRBD1. Trimming cost V 7 bases and J 5 bases; bases outside gene matches: 6. CDR3 length equals 14 residues. CDR1 and CDR2 (germline): SGHDT, YYEEEE. In DNA form, the CDR3 reads TGTGCCAGCGGCTCCGGGACAGGGAATGAAAAACTGTTTTTT. It encodes CASGSGTGNEKLFF. The entire variable domain, with the rest obtained from reference TRBV5-6 and TRBJ1-4, is as follows: DAGVTQSPTHLIKTRGQQVTLRCSPKSGHDTVSWYQQALGQGPQFIFQYYEEEERQRGNFPDRFSGHQFPNYSSELNVNALLLGDSALYLCASGSGTGNEKLFFGSGTQLSVL.

This sequence joins TRBV5-6 and TRBJ1-5; D not certain. The CDR3 length is 15 residues. From germline, CDR1 is SGHDT and CDR2 YYEEEE. Trimming shortened V by 4 bases and J by 2 bases, and 13 bases separated the two germline ends. The CDR3 here is CASSTDPQGNQPQHF. CDR3 in DNA: TGTGCCAGCAGCACAGACCCGCAGGGCAATCAGCCCCAGCATTTT.

Only a few counts were recorded for this clonotype. The chain is built from TRBV12-3 or TRBV12-4 and TRBJ1-2, with unresolved D. The CDR3 length is 14 residues. V gave up 3 bases and J gave up 4 bases, with 12 bases separating them. CDR3 sequence (DNA): TGTGCCAGCAGTTTCAAGTCGGGTAGCTATGGCTACACCTTC. Translated, it gives CASSFKSGSYGYTF.

This clonotype showed up many times. The gene calls are TRBV12-5 and TRBJ1-1; maybe TRBD1 (5 bases). The V end lost 6 bases, the J end lost 0 bases, and 8 bases lay between the germline ends. From germline, CDR1 is LGHNT and CDR2 FRNRAP. The CDR3 has 13 residues. The CDR3 loop reads CASGTDMNTEAFF. The CDR3 coding sequence is TGTGCTAGTGGGACAGATATGAACACTGAAGCTTTCTTT.

With respect to this clonotype: With a much larger clone just one base away, this may be a read error. The rearrangement uses TRBV6-6 and TRBJ1-2; 7 bases are shared with TRBD1. CDR3 length: 14 amino acids. CDR1 is MNHNY and CDR2 is SVGAGI in the germline V gene (reference sequence). The CDR3 reads CASGYSQGDYGYTF. CDR3 coding DNA: TGTGCCAGCGGTTACTCCCAGGGGGACTATGGCTACACCTTC.

The chain joins TRBV20-1 to TRBJ2-7; 10 bases align to TRBD2. V dropped 3 bases and J dropped 2; count of bases not matched to a gene: 4. The germline V gene encodes CDR1 DFQATT and CDR2 SNEGSKA (reference sequence). The CDR3 has 14 residues. This chain's CDR3 is CSARTSGYAYEQYF. The CDR3 DNA sequence: TGCAGTGCTAGGACTAGCGGGTACGCCTACGAGCAGTACTTC.

Only a few counts were recorded for this clonotype. This chain connects TRBV4-3 to TRBJ2-7; TRBD2 matches at 7 bases. With 2 bases clipped from V and 2 bases from J, the junction kept 3 bases outside the gene matches. Germline loops: CDR1 LGHNA, CDR2 YSLEER. This CDR3 region has 14 residues. CDR3 residues: CASSQRGGPYEQYF. CDR3 nucleotide sequence: TGCGCCAGCAGCCAACGCGGGGGTCCCTACGAGCAGTACTTC.

There are many counts of this clonotype. The chain employs TRBV19 and TRBJ2-2; weak D call: TRBD1 (6 bases). The CDR3 spans 17 residues. Germline V gene sequence: CDR1 LNHDA, CDR2 SQIVND (reference sequence). V lost 4 bases and J lost 1, with 16 bases in between. The CDR3 coding sequence is TGTGCCAGTAGTACTACAGGGATTGGATTGAACACCGGGGAGCTGTTTTTT. This gives the protein CASSTTGIGLNTGELFF.

Turning to this clonotype: This may stem from a read error, because a much larger clone lies one nucleotide away. The chain is built from TRBV5-6 and TRBJ2-5; D possibly corresponds to TRBD1 (6 bases). The length of the CDR3 is 14 residues. Looked up from germline, CDR1 is SGHDT and CDR2 is YYEEEE. CDR3 nucleotides: TGTGCCAGCAACGGACAGCTGTACCAAGGGACCCAGTACTTC. This sequence encodes CASNGQLYQGTQYF.

This clonotype was seen a handful of times. The chain is built from TRBV28 and TRBJ1-2, with no clear D. CDR1 MDHEN and CDR2 SYDVKM come from the germline V gene. The CDR3 is 12 amino acids. V dropped 2 bases and J dropped 7 bases, with 8 bases sitting between them. CDR3 in amino acids: CASSLPAGGYTF. In nucleotides, the CDR3 is TGTGCCAGCAGTTTACCGGCGGGTGGCTACACCTTC.